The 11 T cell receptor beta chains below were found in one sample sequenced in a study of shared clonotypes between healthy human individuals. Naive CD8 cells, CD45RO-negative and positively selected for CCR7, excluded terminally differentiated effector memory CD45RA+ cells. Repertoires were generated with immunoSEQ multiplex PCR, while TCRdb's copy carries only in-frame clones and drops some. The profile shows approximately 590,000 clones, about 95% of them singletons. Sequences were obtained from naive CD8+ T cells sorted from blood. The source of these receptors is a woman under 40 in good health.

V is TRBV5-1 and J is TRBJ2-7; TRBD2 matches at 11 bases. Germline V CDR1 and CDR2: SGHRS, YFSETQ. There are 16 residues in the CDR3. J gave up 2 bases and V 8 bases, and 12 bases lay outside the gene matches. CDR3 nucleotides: TGCGCCAGTTCCGGGACTAGCGGAACCAATCCCTACGAGCAGTACTTC. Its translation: CASSGTSGTNPYEQYF.

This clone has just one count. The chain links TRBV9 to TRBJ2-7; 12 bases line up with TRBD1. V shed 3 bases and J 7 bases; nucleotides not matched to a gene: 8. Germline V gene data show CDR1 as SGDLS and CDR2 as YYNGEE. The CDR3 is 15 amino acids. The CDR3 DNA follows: TGTGCCAGCAGCGGACCGGGACAGGGGGCGAGGGAGCAGTACTTC. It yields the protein CASSGPGQGAREQYF.

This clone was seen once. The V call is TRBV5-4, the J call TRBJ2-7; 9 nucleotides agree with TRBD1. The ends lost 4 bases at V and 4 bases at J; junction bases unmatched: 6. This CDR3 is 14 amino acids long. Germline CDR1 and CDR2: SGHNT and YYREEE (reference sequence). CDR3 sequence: CASSRGQGVYEQYF. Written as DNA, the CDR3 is TGTGCCAGCAGCCGGGGACAGGGAGTTTACGAGCAGTACTTC.

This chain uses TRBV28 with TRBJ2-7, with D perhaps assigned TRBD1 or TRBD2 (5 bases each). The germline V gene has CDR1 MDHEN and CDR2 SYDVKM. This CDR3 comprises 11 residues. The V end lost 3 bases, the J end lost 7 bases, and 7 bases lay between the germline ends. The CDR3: CASSFGGEQYF. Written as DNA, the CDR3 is TGTGCCAGCAGTTTTGGGGGTGAGCAGTACTTC.

CDR3 coding DNA: TGTGCCAGTAGTGCCTTAGGGGGAACAGATACGCAGTATTTT. It encodes CASSALGGTDTQYF. The chain has TRBV19 and TRBJ2-3; D may be TRBD1 (6 bases). Germline V CDR1 and CDR2: LNHDA, SQIVND (reference sequence). The CDR3 sequence is 14 residues long. V was shortened by 5 bases and J by 3 bases, with 12 bases between the two germline ends.

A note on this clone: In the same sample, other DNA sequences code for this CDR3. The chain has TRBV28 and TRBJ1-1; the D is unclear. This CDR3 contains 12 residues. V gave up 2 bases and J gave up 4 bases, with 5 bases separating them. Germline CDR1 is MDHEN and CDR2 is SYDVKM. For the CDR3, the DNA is TGTGCCAGCAGTTTAGGTAGCACTGAAGCTTTCTTT. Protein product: CASSLGSTEAFF.

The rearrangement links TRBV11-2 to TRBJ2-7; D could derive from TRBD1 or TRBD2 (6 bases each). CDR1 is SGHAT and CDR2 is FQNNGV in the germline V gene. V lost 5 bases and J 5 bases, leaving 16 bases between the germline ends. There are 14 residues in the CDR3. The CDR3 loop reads CASSARGDKNEQYF. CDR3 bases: TGTGCCAGCAGCGCGAGGGGGGATAAAAACGAGCAGTACTTC.

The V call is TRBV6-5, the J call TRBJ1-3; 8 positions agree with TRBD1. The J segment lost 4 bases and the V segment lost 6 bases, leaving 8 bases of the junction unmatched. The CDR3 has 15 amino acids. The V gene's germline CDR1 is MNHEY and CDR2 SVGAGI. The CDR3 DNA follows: TGTGCCAGCAGGAAGGGGACAGGATCAGGAAACACCATATATTTT. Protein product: CASRKGTGSGNTIYF.

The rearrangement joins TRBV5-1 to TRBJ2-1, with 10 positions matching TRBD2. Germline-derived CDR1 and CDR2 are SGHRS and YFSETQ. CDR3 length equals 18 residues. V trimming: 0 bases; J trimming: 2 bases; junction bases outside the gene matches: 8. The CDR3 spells CASSLELGLAITYNEQFF. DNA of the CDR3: TGCGCCAGCAGCTTGGAATTGGGACTAGCGATAACCTACAATGAGCAGTTCTTC.

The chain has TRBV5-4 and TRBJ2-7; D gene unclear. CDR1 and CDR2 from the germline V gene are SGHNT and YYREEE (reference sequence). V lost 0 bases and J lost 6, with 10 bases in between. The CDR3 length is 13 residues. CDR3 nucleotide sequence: TGTGCCAGCAGCTTGGACGGGCCGGCCGAGCAGTACTTC. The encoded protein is CASSLDGPAEQYF.

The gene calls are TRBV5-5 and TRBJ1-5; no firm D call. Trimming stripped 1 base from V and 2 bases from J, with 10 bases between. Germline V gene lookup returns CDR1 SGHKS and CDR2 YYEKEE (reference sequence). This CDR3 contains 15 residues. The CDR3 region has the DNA TGTGCCAGCAGCTTGCGCGAGGATGGCAATCAGCCCCAGCATTTT. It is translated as CASSLREDGNQPQHF.